This T cell receptor (beta chain) was found in a study of shared clonotypes between healthy human individuals. Measured with immunoSEQ multiplex PCR; TCRdb has only the in-frame clones, and not every one. The table lists roughly 1.4 million clones, less than 99% of them singletons. On this clone: The DNA is left out, because the CDR3 cannot be placed on it with certainty; the CDR3 is given as TCRdb lists it.

The CDR3 has 12 amino acids, counting both end residues. Germline values: CDR1 SGDLS, CDR2 YYNGEE. J is TRBJ2-1 and V is TRBV9; no check of the table's D call, TRBD1, against the DNA was made. The TCR originated in a man younger than 40 in good health. The material sequenced was naive CD4+ T cells sorted from blood. Subset meaning: CD45RA+ positively selected. The CDR3 protein is CASSVATGSVVF.